The T cell receptor beta chain under discussion was sequenced for a study of blood T cell repertoires in COVID-19. Study as a whole: COVID-19 samples from acute and convalescent phases originated in the United States, Italy and Spain. From T cells, B-cell-depleted T cells, or PBMCs came the material, which was cDNA or gDNA.

The V gene lost 0 bases and the J gene lost 4 bases, with 9 bases spanning the gap. Germline CDR1 is PRHDT and CDR2 is FYEKMQ (reference sequence). This CDR3 contains 14 residues. Original processing methods: Estimation of nucleated cell counts was performed using reference gene primer amplification. Produced via immunoSEQ multiplex PCR; TCRdb's table is partial and in-frame only. Clone size and V and J calls were adopted from that table, with D and trimming inferred from the DNA. The sample yields hundreds of thousands of clones, around nine tenths seen once. Specimen: peripheral blood. The rearrangement links TRBV13 to TRBJ1-1, with D unclear. This receptor was identified in a woman younger than 30 who had recovered from COVID-19. This CDR3 is CASSLGVRVTEAFF. The CDR3 DNA follows: TGTGCCAGCAGCTTAGGGGTTCGGGTCACTGAAGCTTTCTTT.